Presented here are 5 T cell receptor beta chains from one specimen sequenced in a study of graft-versus-host responses after intestinal transplantation. These receptors lack a known antigen. The table came from immunoSEQ multiplex PCR; TCRdb's copy has only in-frame clones and leaves some out. The table includes roughly 100,000 clones, about nine tenths detected once. The specimen comprised unstimulated CD4+ T cells sorted from spleen or lymph node cells, sampled before transplant. Receptor source: a human donor who was the organ donor for an intestinal transplant.

The V and J genes are TRBV7-9 and TRBJ2-5; 7 positions match TRBD2. V was clipped by 6 bases and J by 2 bases; unmatched bases: 3. The CDR3 totals 13 residues. Germline-derived CDR1 and CDR2 are SEHNR and FQNEAQ (reference sequence). The CDR3: CASRWGGQETQYF. The CDR3, as DNA: TGTGCCAGCAGGTGGGGGGGGCAAGAGACCCAGTACTTC.

This rearrangement joins TRBV7-2 to TRBJ1-2, with D possibly being TRBD1 (5 bases). Trimming removed 10 bases at V and 7 bases at J, with 19 bases between. CDR3 size: 13 residues. Per the germline V gene, CDR1 is SGHTA and CDR2 is FQGNSA. The CDR3 reads CANTGTQGFGYTF. The CDR3 bases are TGTGCCAACACCGGAACCCAGGGTTTTGGCTACACCTTC.

J is TRBJ1-1 and V is TRBV23-1; D uncertain. TRBV23-1 is placed among ORFs of uncertain function. The CDR3 has 11 amino acids. Trimming removed 3 bases from V and 8 bases from J, with 7 bases in between. The CDR3 coding sequence is TGCGCCAGCAGTCACTTGACAGAAGCTTTCTTT. Translated, it gives CASSHLTEAFF.

This chain links TRBV23-1 with TRBJ1-3; the D gene is possibly TRBD1 (6 bases). TRBV23-1 is an ORF for which the function is uncertain. This CDR3 is built from 18 residues. The germline V and J ends were trimmed by 3 bases and 0 bases, with 18 bases remaining between them. CDR3 nucleotides: TGCGCCAGCAGTCACTCACCTAGACAGGAGAGCTCTGGAAACACCATATATTTT. Translated: CASSHSPRQESSGNTIYF.

This clone has only a few counts. The rearrangement joins TRBV7-2 to TRBJ1-5, with D possibly matching TRBD1 (6 bases). V lost 2 bases and J 5 bases, leaving 13 bases between the germline ends. The CDR3 is 15 amino acids. Germline lookup yields CDR1 SGHTA and CDR2 FQGNSA. CDR3 bases: TGTGCCAGCAGCTTAAATCCAGGGGATTATCAGCCCCAGCATTTT. This translates into CASSLNPGDYQPQHF.